This T cell receptor (beta chain) was recorded in a study of T-cell reconstitution after alpha-beta-depleted transplantation in children. General study points: Newly generated T cells supplied most T-cell counts and diversity one year post-transplant. After transplant, high TCRbeta diversity at day 60 in some patients arose from surviving recipient T cells and thymic progenitors. Two months or so post-transplant, alpha-beta T cells reportedly derived from several hundred expanded graft clones.

Worth noting for this clonotype: Its antigen is currently unknown.

During its preparation, the TCRbeta library received unique molecular identifiers. MiXCR, applied by TCRdb to the PCR reads, yields one record per CDR3 protein. The profile shows approximately 490,000 distinct CDR3 sequences, more than 9% of them singletons. The sample was PBMCs, taken before TCRalphabeta/CD19-depleted stem cell transplant. The clonotype comes from a child aged 2 to 10 with inherited bone marrow failure, due to receive a stem cell transplant.

The chain's CDR3 is CASSSEGGGSYNEQFF. The CDR3, as DNA: TGTGCCAGCAGTTCAGAAGGAGGGGGCTCCTACAATGAGCAGTTCTTC. The rearrangement joins TRBV12-3 or TRBV12-4 to TRBJ2-1, with D tentatively TRBD1 or TRBD2 (6 bases each). Trimming pared 4 bases from V and 0 bases from J, leaving 13 bases between. This CDR3 spans 16 amino acids.